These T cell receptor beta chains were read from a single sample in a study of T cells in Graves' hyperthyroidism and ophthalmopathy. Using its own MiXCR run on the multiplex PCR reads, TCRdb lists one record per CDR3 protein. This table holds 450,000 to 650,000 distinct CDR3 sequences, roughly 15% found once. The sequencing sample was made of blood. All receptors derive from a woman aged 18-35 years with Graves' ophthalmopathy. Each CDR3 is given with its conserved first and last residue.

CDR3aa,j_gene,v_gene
CASRRGGADGNTIYF,TRBJ1-3,TRBV2
CASSVGFRDKITGELFF,TRBJ2-2,TRBV9
CASSSPTIGRTEYTF,TRBJ1-2,TRBV7-9
CASSLGVYEEKLFF,TRBJ1-4,TRBV27
CASSEYQGQYF,TRBJ2-7,TRBV6-1
CASRQGPSNQPQHF,TRBJ1-5,TRBV27
CASSLIGWTGADNEQFF,TRBJ2-1,TRBV28
CASSYISGYIRGGYTF,TRBJ1-2,TRBV28
CASSEFAGYAEKLFF,TRBJ1-4,TRBV6-1
CASSFFQNSNQPQHF,TRBJ1-5,TRBV28
CASSITGENNYGYTF,TRBJ1-2,TRBV27
CATSEGQLSPEKLFF,TRBJ1-4,TRBV24-1
CAISTGGGGTEAFF,TRBJ1-1,TRBV10-3
CASSLTSVYNEQFF,TRBJ2-1,TRBV11-1
CASSLTGSNYGYTF,TRBJ1-2,TRBV6-1
CASSRGPGQETQYF,TRBJ2-5,TRBV7-6
CASSLKTGHDVTGELFF,TRBJ2-2,TRBV28
CASSLARDEGYEQYF,TRBJ2-7,TRBV5-1
CASSPESGGQNIQYF,TRBJ2-4,TRBV5-6
CASSLDGRSSYEQYF,TRBJ2-7,TRBV13
CASSGQWAEAFF,TRBJ1-1,TRBV2
CASSLPGPRQGYTF,TRBJ1-2,TRBV28
CSAHLPTSGSYNEQFF,TRBJ2-1,TRBV20-1
CASSFLRGGNNEQFF,TRBJ2-1,TRBV11-1
CASSTGLGLTDTQYF,TRBJ2-3,TRBV11-2
CASSMDADRGTEQYF,TRBJ2-7,TRBV7-9
CASSEYFRDSYNEQFF,TRBJ2-1,TRBV25-1
CASSPEGPALASSYGYTF,TRBJ1-2,TRBV7-6
CASSVSPQTDTQYF,TRBJ2-3,TRBV9
CASSENPSGGGGYKNIQYF,TRBJ2-4,TRBV25-1
CASSRTVDTQYF,TRBJ2-3,TRBV7-9
CASSLQTSGRNEQYF,TRBJ2-7,TRBV11-3
CASSQDPGQGVTDTQYF,TRBJ2-3,TRBV3-1